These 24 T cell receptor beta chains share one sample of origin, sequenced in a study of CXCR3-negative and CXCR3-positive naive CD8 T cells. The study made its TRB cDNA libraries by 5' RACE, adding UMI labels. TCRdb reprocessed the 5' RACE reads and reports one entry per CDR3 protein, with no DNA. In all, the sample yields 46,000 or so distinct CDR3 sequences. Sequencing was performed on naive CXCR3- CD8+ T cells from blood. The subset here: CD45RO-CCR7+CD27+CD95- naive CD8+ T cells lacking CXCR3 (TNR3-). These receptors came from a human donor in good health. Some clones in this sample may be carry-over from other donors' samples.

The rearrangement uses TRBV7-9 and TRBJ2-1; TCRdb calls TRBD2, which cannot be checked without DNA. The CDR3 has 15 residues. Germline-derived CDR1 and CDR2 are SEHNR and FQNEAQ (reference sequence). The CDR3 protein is CASSSTLAVYNEQFF. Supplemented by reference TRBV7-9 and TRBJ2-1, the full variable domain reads DTGVSQNPRHKITKRGQNVTFRCDPISEHNRLYWYRQTLGQGPEFLTYFQNEAQLEKSRLLSDRFSAERPKGSFSTLEIQRTEQGDSAMYLCASSSTLAVYNEQFFGPGTRLTVL.

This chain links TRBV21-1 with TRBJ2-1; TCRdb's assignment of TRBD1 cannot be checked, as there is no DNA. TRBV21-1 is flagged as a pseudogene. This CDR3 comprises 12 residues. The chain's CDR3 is CASMIAWGEQFF.

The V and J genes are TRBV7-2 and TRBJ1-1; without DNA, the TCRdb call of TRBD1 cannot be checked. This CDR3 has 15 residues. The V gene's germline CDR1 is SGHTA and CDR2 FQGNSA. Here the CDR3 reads CASSQIKQGNTEAFF. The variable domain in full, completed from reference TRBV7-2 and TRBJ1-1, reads GAGVSQSPSNKVTEKGKDVELRCDPISGHTALYWYRQSLGQGLEFLIYFQGNSAPDKSGLPSDRFSAERTGGSVSTLTIQRTQQEDSAVYLCASSQIKQGNTEAFFGQGTRLTVV.

The CDR3 reads CASSYSRIGLEETQYF. This sequence joins TRBV6-5 and TRBJ2-5. The germline gives CDR1 MNHEY, CDR2 SVGAGI. This CDR3 is built from 16 residues.

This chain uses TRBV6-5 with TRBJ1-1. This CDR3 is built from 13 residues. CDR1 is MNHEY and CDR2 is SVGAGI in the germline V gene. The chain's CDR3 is CASSYNGNTEAFF.

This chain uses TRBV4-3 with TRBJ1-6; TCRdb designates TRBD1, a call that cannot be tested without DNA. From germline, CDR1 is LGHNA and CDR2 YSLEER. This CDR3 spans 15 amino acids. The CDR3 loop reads CASSRLLGDTSPLHF.

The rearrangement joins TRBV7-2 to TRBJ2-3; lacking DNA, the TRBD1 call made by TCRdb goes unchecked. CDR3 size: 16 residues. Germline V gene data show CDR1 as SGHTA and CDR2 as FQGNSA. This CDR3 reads CASKSPKDTWGDTQYF.

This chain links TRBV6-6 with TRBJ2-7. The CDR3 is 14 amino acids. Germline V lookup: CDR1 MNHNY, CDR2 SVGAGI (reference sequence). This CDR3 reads CASSFPDDYYEQYF.

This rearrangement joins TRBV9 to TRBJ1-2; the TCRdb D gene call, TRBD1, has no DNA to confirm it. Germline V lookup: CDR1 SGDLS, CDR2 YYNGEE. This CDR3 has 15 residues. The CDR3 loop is CASSGNRGLGYGYTF.

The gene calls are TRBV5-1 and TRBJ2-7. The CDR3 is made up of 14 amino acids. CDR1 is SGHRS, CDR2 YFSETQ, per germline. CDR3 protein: CASSAEWGPYEQYF.

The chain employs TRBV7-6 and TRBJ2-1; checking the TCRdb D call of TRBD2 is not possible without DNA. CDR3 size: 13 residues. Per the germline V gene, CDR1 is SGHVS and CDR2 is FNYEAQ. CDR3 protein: CASSPLGGYEQFF.

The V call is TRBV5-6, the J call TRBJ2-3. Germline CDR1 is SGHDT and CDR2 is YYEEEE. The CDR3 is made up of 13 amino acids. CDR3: CASSLTSPDTQYF.

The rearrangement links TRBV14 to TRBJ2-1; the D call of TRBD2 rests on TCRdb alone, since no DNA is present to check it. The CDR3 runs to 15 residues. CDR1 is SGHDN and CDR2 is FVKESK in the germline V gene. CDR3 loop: CASSHLAGGLDEQFF.

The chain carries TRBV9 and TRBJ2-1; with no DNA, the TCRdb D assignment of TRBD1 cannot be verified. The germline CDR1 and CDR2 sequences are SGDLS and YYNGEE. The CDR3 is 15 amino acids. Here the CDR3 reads CASSVAGAVYNEQFF.

CDR3 region: CASSISADTEAFF. The chain uses TRBV19 and TRBJ1-1. Germline CDR1 and CDR2: LNHDA and SQIVND (reference sequence). The CDR3 spans 13 residues.

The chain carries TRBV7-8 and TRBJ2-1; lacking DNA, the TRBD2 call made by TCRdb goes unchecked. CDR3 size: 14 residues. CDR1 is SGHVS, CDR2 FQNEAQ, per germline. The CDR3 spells CASSILAGYNEQFF.

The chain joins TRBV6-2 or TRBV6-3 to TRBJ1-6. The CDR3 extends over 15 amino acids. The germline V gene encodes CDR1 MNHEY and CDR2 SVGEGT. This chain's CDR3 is CASATFGSYNSPLHF.

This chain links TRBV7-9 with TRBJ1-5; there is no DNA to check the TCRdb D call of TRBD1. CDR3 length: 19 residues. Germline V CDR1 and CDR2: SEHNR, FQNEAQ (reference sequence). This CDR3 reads CASSHHATGDPISNQPQHF. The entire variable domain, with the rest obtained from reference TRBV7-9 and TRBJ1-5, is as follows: DTGVSQNPRHKITKRGQNVTFRCDPISEHNRLYWYRQTLGQGPEFLTYFQNEAQLEKSRLLSDRFSAERPKGSFSTLEIQRTEQGDSAMYLCASSHHATGDPISNQPQHFGDGTRLSIL.

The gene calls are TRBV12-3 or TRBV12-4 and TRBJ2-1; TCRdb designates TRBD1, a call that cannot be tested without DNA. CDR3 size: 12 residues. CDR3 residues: CASSDRGHEQFF.

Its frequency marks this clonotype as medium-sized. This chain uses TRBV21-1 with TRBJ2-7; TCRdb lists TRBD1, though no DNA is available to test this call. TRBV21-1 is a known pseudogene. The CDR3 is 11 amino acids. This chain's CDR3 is CASSLRDRPGF.

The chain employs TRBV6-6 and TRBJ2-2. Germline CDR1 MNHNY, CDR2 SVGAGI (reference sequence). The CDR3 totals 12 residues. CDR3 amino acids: CASTHGAEELFF.

The CDR3 is CASSSSGSSDTQYF. V usage is TRBV12-3 or TRBV12-4 and J usage is TRBJ2-3. This CDR3 is built from 14 residues.

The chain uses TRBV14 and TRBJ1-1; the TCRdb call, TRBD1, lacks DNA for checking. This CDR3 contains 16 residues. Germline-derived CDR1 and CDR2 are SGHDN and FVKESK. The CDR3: CASSQLGQGDYTEAFF.

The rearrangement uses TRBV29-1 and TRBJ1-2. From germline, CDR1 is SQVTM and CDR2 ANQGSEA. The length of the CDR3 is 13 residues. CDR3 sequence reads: CSVEDYTVYGYTF.